Listed below are T cell receptor beta chains from one sample, sequenced in a study of blood T cell repertoires in COVID-19. TCRdb keeps only in-frame clones here, not all; method: immunoSEQ multiplex PCR. This repertoire shows about 29,000 clones, roughly 84% found once; its top ten account for 9% to 10%. The sequencing sample was made of peripheral blood. The receptors were gathered from an older man with active COVID-19. The CDR3 runs from the conserved cysteine through the conserved F or W. Fields, in order: CDR3 DNA, CDR3 protein, V gene, clone size, J gene, D gene. The D gene is left open where the match is weak. For some rows the clone size is stated as once, few or many, or as a class when expanded; others skip it.

CDR3 DNA: TGTGCCAGCAGTACTAGTCCTACCGAGCAGTACTTC
CDR3 protein: CASSTSPTEQYF
V gene: TRBV12-3/TRBV12-4
clone size: few
J gene: TRBJ2-7
D gene: .

CDR3 DNA: TGTGCCAGCAGCCATCGGACTAGCGGGAGCACAGATACGCAGTATTTT
CDR3 protein: CASSHRTSGSTDTQYF
V gene: TRBV3-1/TRBV3-2
clone size: .
J gene: TRBJ2-3
D gene: TRBD2

CDR3 DNA: TGTGCCAGCAGCCCCGGCCACGGGAATAATGAAAAACTGTTTTTT
CDR3 protein: CASSPGHGNNEKLFF
V gene: TRBV3-1/TRBV3-2
clone size: .
J gene: TRBJ1-4
D gene: .

CDR3 DNA: TGTGCCAGTAGTATAGCAGGGGGCAGAGATACGCAGTATTTT
CDR3 protein: CASSIAGGRDTQYF
V gene: TRBV19
clone size: .
J gene: TRBJ2-3
D gene: TRBD1

CDR3 DNA: TGCGCCAGCAGCTTGGGCCTAGCGGGGGATACCTACGAGCAGTACTTC
CDR3 protein: CASSLGLAGDTYEQYF
V gene: TRBV5-1
clone size: .
J gene: TRBJ2-7
D gene: TRBD2

CDR3 DNA: TGTGCCAGCAGCCAAGGGCAGCGTTTCGACTACGAGCAGTACTTC
CDR3 protein: CASSQGQRFDYEQYF
V gene: TRBV14
clone size: .
J gene: TRBJ2-7
D gene: .

CDR3 DNA: TGTGCCAGCAGCTTAAAACAGGGGGGTGAAGCTTTCTTT
CDR3 protein: CASSLKQGGEAFF
V gene: TRBV7-3
clone size: .
J gene: TRBJ1-1
D gene: TRBD1

CDR3 DNA: TGTGCCAGCAGCCTTACAGACTCTGGAAACACCATATATTTT
CDR3 protein: CASSLTDSGNTIYF
V gene: TRBV3-1/TRBV3-2
clone size: few
J gene: TRBJ1-3
D gene: .

CDR3 DNA: TGTGCCAGCAGCGGGCGGACTAGCGGGCCAACAGATACGCAGTATTTT
CDR3 protein: CASSGRTSGPTDTQYF
V gene: TRBV7-9
clone size: .
J gene: TRBJ2-3
D gene: TRBD2

CDR3 DNA: TGCAGCGTTGGCGGTGGAACCCTAGCCAAAAACATTCAGTACTTC
CDR3 protein: CSVGGGTLAKNIQYF
V gene: TRBV29-1
clone size: .
J gene: TRBJ2-4
D gene: .

CDR3 DNA: TGTGCCAGCTCATCGTTCAACTATGGCTACACCTTC
CDR3 protein: CASSSFNYGYTF
V gene: TRBV18
clone size: once
J gene: TRBJ1-2
D gene: .

CDR3 DNA: TGTGCCAGCAGCTTAGTAAGGACATCTCGGAATGAGCAGTTCTTC
CDR3 protein: CASSLVRTSRNEQFF
V gene: TRBV11-1
clone size: once
J gene: TRBJ2-1
D gene: .

CDR3 DNA: TGTGCCAGTAGTAGGGCCTCCGGGGGTCCCTACGAGCAGTACTTC
CDR3 protein: CASSRASGGPYEQYF
V gene: TRBV19
clone size: .
J gene: TRBJ2-7
D gene: .

CDR3 DNA: TGTGCCAGCTCACCACCCGGCAGCGTGAACACTGAAGCTTTCTTT
CDR3 protein: CASSPPGSVNTEAFF
V gene: TRBV18
clone size: few
J gene: TRBJ1-1
D gene: .

CDR3 DNA: TGTGCCAGCAGTGAAGCGCGGGCTAATCAGCCCCAGCATTTT
CDR3 protein: CASSEARANQPQHF
V gene: TRBV6-1
clone size: once
J gene: TRBJ1-5
D gene: .

CDR3 DNA: TGTGCCAGTAGCCCCTTTAGCGGGGGTCAACGGGATGAGCAGTTCTTC
CDR3 protein: CASSPFSGGQRDEQFF
V gene: TRBV19
clone size: .
J gene: TRBJ2-1
D gene: TRBD2

CDR3 DNA: TGTGCCAGCAGCTTATACGGGGGGGCCCCCACCGGGGAGCTGTTTTTT
CDR3 protein: CASSLYGGAPTGELFF
V gene: TRBV7-2
clone size: .
J gene: TRBJ2-2
D gene: TRBD2

CDR3 DNA: TGTGCCAGCAGCCCGAGGGGACTAGCGGGGGGGCTCACAGATACGCAGTATTTT
CDR3 protein: CASSPRGLAGGLTDTQYF
V gene: TRBV7-2
clone size: .
J gene: TRBJ2-3
D gene: TRBD2

CDR3 DNA: TGTGCCAGCAGCCGCGTTTGGACAGATACGCAGTATTTT
CDR3 protein: CASSRVWTDTQYF
V gene: TRBV14
clone size: .
J gene: TRBJ2-3
D gene: .

CDR3 DNA: TGTGCCAGCAGGACAGAAGAGACCCAGTACTTC
CDR3 protein: CASRTEETQYF
V gene: TRBV2
clone size: once
J gene: TRBJ2-5
D gene: .

CDR3 DNA: TGTGCCAGTAGTGCGGGACAGGGTCAAGATCAGCCCCAGCATTTT
CDR3 protein: CASSAGQGQDQPQHF
V gene: TRBV19
clone size: .
J gene: TRBJ1-5
D gene: TRBD1

CDR3 DNA: TGTGCCACCAGCAGACCAGACAGGGGTTTCCAAGAGACCCAGTACTTC
CDR3 protein: CATSRPDRGFQETQYF
V gene: TRBV15
clone size: .
J gene: TRBJ2-5
D gene: TRBD1

CDR3 DNA: TGTGCCAGCAGTTATCCGGGACAGGAAAAACTGTTTTTT
CDR3 protein: CASSYPGQEKLFF
V gene: TRBV5-4
clone size: .
J gene: TRBJ1-4
D gene: TRBD1

CDR3 DNA: TGTGCCAGCAGCTCACAGGGGTACTCCTACGAGCAGTACTTC
CDR3 protein: CASSSQGYSYEQYF
V gene: TRBV7-6
clone size: .
J gene: TRBJ2-7
D gene: TRBD1

CDR3 DNA: TGTGCCAGCAGCCCGACTAGCGGGGCCTACAATGAGCAGTTCTTC
CDR3 protein: CASSPTSGAYNEQFF
V gene: TRBV3-1/TRBV3-2
clone size: .
J gene: TRBJ2-1
D gene: TRBD2

CDR3 DNA: TGCGCCAGCAGCTCGGGACTAGCGGGAATGCCCTCGGCCTACGAGCAGTACTTC
CDR3 protein: CASSSGLAGMPSAYEQYF
V gene: TRBV5-1
clone size: .
J gene: TRBJ2-7
D gene: TRBD2

CDR3 DNA: TGCAGTGCTAGTTTACTAGCGGGGGGGCGGGAGCAGTTCTTC
CDR3 protein: CSASLLAGGREQFF
V gene: TRBV20-1
clone size: once
J gene: TRBJ2-1
D gene: TRBD2

CDR3 DNA: TGTGCCTGGAGTGTCAAGGGACATGAAGCTTTCTTT
CDR3 protein: CAWSVKGHEAFF
V gene: TRBV30
clone size: .
J gene: TRBJ1-1
D gene: .

CDR3 DNA: TGCAGCGTTCAGAACAGCTTGGGCATTCAGTACTTC
CDR3 protein: CSVQNSLGIQYF
V gene: TRBV29-1
clone size: few
J gene: TRBJ2-4
D gene: .

CDR3 DNA: TGTGCCAGTAGTATAGGACAGACGAACACTGAAGCTTTCTTT
CDR3 protein: CASSIGQTNTEAFF
V gene: TRBV19
clone size: few
J gene: TRBJ1-1
D gene: .